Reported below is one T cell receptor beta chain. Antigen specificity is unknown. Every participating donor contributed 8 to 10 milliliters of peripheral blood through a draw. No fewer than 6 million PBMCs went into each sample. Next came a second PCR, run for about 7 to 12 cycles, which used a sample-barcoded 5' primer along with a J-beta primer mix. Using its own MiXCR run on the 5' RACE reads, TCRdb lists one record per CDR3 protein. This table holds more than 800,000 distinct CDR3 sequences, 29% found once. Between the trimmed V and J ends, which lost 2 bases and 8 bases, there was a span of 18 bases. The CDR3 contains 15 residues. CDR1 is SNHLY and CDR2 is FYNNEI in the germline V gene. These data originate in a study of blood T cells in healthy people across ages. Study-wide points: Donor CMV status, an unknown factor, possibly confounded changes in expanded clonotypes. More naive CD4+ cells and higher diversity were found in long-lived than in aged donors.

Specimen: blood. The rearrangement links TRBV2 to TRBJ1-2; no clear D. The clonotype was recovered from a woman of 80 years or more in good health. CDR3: CASSELSSQSGGYTF. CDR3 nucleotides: TGTGCCAGCAGTGAATTGTCATCCCAATCCGGCGGCTACACCTTC.